This T cell receptor (beta chain) was found in a study of blood T cell repertoires in COVID-19. Study in general: COVID-19 samples from acute and convalescent phases originated in the United States, Italy and Spain.

The length of the CDR3 is 15 residues. V was pared by 0 bases and J by 7 bases, with 15 bases between. Germline V gives CDR1 MGHRA, CDR2 YSYEKL. Original handling: It was from reference gene primer amplification that nucleated cell counts were estimated. Assay: immunoSEQ multiplex PCR; the TCRdb copy retains only in-frame clones and omits some. V and J calls and clone size come straight from that table; D and trimming were deduced from the DNA. The sample contains some 100,000 clones, about 90% of which appear only once. Sample: peripheral blood. The V gene is TRBV4-1, the J gene TRBJ2-5; possibly TRBD1 for D (6 bases). The TCR was taken from a man aged 25-45 years in a cohort sampled during active COVID-19. The DNA of the CDR3 is TGCGCCAGCAGCCAAGATCTAGGGGCAGGGGCGACCCAGTACTTC. Translation: CASSQDLGAGATQYF.